This entry features one TCR beta chain sequence. This sample was included in a study of blood T cell repertoires in COVID-19. The repertoire was sequenced with immunoSEQ multiplex PCR; TCRdb's copy has only in-frame clones and lacks some. The sample lists 310,000 or so clones; about 90% were seen once. CDR1 is MNHEY and CDR2 is SVGAGI in the germline V gene. Trimming shortened V by 5 bases and J by 5 bases, and 18 bases separated the two germline ends. The CDR3 totals 15 residues. The receptor's source is a woman aged 30 to 39 who had recovered from COVID-19. The sample consisted of PBMCs or T cells enriched from blood (not recorded which). The V gene is TRBV6-5, the J gene TRBJ1-1; D is possibly TRBD1 (5 bases). For the CDR3, the DNA is TGTGCCAGCAGTCCCCAGGGCGCAGGAGAGACTGAAGCTTTCTTT. Protein product: CASSPQGAGETEAFF.